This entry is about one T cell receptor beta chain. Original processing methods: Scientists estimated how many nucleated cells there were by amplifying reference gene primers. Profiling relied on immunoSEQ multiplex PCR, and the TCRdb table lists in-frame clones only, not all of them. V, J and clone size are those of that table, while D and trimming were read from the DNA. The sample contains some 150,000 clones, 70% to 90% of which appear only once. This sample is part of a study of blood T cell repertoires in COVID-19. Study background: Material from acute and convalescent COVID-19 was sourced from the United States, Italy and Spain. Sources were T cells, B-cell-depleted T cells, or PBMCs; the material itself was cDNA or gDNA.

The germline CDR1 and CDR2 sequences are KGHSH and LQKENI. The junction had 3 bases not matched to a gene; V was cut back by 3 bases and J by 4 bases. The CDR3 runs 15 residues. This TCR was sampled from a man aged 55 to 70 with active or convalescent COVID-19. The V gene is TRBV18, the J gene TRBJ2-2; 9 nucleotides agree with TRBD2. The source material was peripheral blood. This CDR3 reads CASSPSSGSTGELFF. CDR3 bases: TGTGCCAGCTCACCTAGTAGCGGGAGCACCGGGGAGCTGTTTTTT. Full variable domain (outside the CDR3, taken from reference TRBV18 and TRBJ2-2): NAGVMQNPRHLVRRRGQEARLRCSPMKGHSHVYWYRQLPEEGLKFMVYLQKENIIDESGMPKERFSAEFPKEGPSILRIQQVVRGDSAAYFCASSPSSGSTGELFFGEGSRLTVL.